This TCR beta chain was captured by sequencing in a study of identical twins. The study, taken as a whole, reports: Within beta out-of-frame sequences, the excess sharing observed between twins was weaker.

This clonotype was seen a few times. Its antigen remains unidentified. Template switching added a universal primer site; cDNA carried unique molecular identifiers. Using its own MiXCR run on the 5' RACE reads, TCRdb lists one record per CDR3 protein. Among about 700,000 distinct CDR3 sequences, less than 10% were seen once, and the ten largest hold 0.85% to 1%. The CDR3 is made up of 16 amino acids. Germline values: CDR1 MDHEN, CDR2 SYDVKM. The V end lost 3 bases, the J end lost 0 bases, and 15 bases lay between the germline ends. The sample also formed part of further work on yellow fever vaccine responses in identical twins.

The chain combines TRBV28 with TRBJ2-7; D is perhaps TRBD2 (6 bases). Material for sequencing was PBMCs. The clonotype comes from a woman between 18 and 30 years old in good health. The CDR3 reads CASSFLEGMSSYEQYF. The DNA for the CDR3 is TGTGCCAGCAGTTTTTTGGAGGGGATGAGCTCCTACGAGCAGTACTTC.